The 24 T cell receptor beta chains below all came from one sample that was sequenced in a study of cytomegalovirus exposure and HLA in healthy donors. Clones were read by immunoSEQ multiplex PCR, and TCRdb kept only the in-frame ones, dropping some. The sample includes 71,000 or so clones, roughly 94% of them seen just once. Input material: PBMCs. Receptors originate from a man aged 18 to 35 in good health and CMV-seropositive.

This clone appeared a single time. The J gene is TRBJ1-5, the V gene TRBV19; no firm D call. Germline-derived CDR1 and CDR2 are LNHDA and SQIVND (reference sequence). The CDR3 runs 15 residues. Trimming removed 1 base at V and 6 bases at J, with 13 bases between. Here the CDR3 reads CASSIGGVATQPQHF. CDR3 sequence (DNA): TGTGCCAGTAGTATAGGCGGGGTAGCCACTCAGCCCCAGCATTTT.

The CDR3 loop reads CAISRTGGKKDTEAFF. Written as DNA, the CDR3 is TGTGCCATTAGCCGGACAGGGGGGAAAAAGGACACTGAAGCTTTCTTT. The rearrangement uses TRBV10-3 and TRBJ1-1; 10 positions match TRBD1. This CDR3 is 16 amino acids long. CDR1 is ENHRY, CDR2 SYGVKD, per germline. With 9 bases clipped from V and 3 bases from J, the junction kept 13 bases outside the gene matches.

V is TRBV28 and J is TRBJ2-1; D perhaps matches TRBD2 (6 bases). V shed 2 bases and J shed 4 bases, with 18 bases lying between them. The CDR3 sequence is 17 residues long. Germline V gene lookup returns CDR1 MDHEN and CDR2 SYDVKM. This CDR3 is CASSLRGGAGGYNEQFF. The DNA for the CDR3 is TGTGCCAGCAGTTTAAGGGGCGGGGCGGGTGGATACAATGAGCAGTTCTTC.

The chain joins TRBV9 to TRBJ1-2; TRBD1 might be the D (6 bases). Germline-derived CDR1 and CDR2 are SGDLS and YYNGEE. V was pared by 0 bases and J by 4 bases, with 13 bases between. This CDR3 is 15 amino acids long. Written as DNA, the CDR3 is TGTGCCAGCAGCGTAGACCCGGGACACAGCTATGGCTACACCTTC. Amino acid sequence: CASSVDPGHSYGYTF.

V usage is TRBV13 and J usage is TRBJ2-5; 7 positions match TRBD2. CDR1 is PRHDT and CDR2 is FYEKMQ in the germline V gene (reference sequence). This CDR3 spans 16 amino acids. The V and J ends lost 2 bases and 5 bases, in that order; junction bases with no gene match: 11. DNA for the CDR3: TGTGCCAGCAGCTTAAAGTGGGGCGGAGCGGGGGAGACCCAGTACTTC. This encodes CASSLKWGGAGETQYF. The whole variable domain, filled in from reference TRBV13 and TRBJ2-5, reads AAGVIQSPRHLIKEKRETATLKCYPIPRHDTVYWYQQGPGQDPQFLISFYEKMQSDKGSIPDRFSAQQFSDYHSELNMSSLELGDSALYFCASSLKWGGAGETQYFGPGTRLLVL.

This chain links TRBV10-3 with TRBJ2-3; 9 bases fit TRBD2. Germline V lookup: CDR1 ENHRY, CDR2 SYGVKD. CDR3 length: 14 residues. The CDR3 loop reads CGTRASGGTDTQYF. The CDR3 coding sequence is TGTGGAACCCGTGCTAGCGGGGGCACAGATACGCAGTATTTT.

The chain employs TRBV18 and TRBJ2-5; 7 bases map to TRBD1. CDR1 and CDR2 from the germline V gene are KGHSH and LQKENI. V gave up 3 bases and J gave up 4 bases; unmatched junction bases: 8. The CDR3 spans 15 residues. CDR3 loop: CASSPGQTGPETQYF. The CDR3 DNA reads TGTGCCAGCTCACCGGGACAGACGGGGCCAGAGACCCAGTACTTC. Combining the CDR3 with reference TRBV18 and TRBJ2-5 gives the whole variable domain NAGVMQNPRHLVRRRGQEARLRCSPMKGHSHVYWYRQLPEEGLKFMVYLQKENIIDESGMPKERFSAEFPKEGPSILRIQQVVRGDSAAYFCASSPGQTGPETQYFGPGTRLLVL.

V and J are TRBV27 and TRBJ1-2, with D possibly TRBD1 on 5 matching bases. Trimming stripped 7 bases from V and 4 bases from J, with 13 bases between. This CDR3 has 13 residues. CDR1 and CDR2 (germline): MNHEY, SMNVEV (reference sequence). CDR3 bases: TGTGCCAGCAAGGGGCAGGGAACCTATGGCTACACCTTC. Protein product: CASKGQGTYGYTF.

The genes are TRBV5-1 and TRBJ2-2; D not resolved. The germline gives CDR1 SGHRS, CDR2 YFSETQ. The CDR3 is 13 amino acids. The V end lost 1 base, the J end lost 4 bases, and 5 bases lay between the germline ends. This CDR3 reads CASSLISTGELFF. The CDR3 DNA follows: TGCGCCAGCAGCTTGATTAGCACCGGGGAGCTGTTTTTT. The full variable domain, with the rest looked up from reference TRBV5-1 and TRBJ2-2, is KAGVTQTPRYLIKTRGQQVTLSCSPISGHRSVSWYQQTPGQGLQFLFEYFSETQRNKGNFPGRFSGRQFSNSRSEMNVSTLELGDSALYLCASSLISTGELFFGEGSRLTVL.

This clone was detected once. This rearrangement joins TRBV5-1 to TRBJ2-6; 12 bases align to TRBD2. This CDR3 is 18 amino acids long. V shed 1 base and J 2 bases; nucleotides not matched to a gene: 4. Germline V lookup: CDR1 SGHRS, CDR2 YFSETQ. CDR3 sequence: CASSLRLAGAPGANVLTF. CDR3 nucleotide sequence: TGCGCCAGCAGCTTGCGACTAGCGGGAGCCCCTGGGGCCAACGTCCTGACTTTC.

The chain recombines TRBV10-3 with TRBJ1-2; 8 bases map to TRBD1. The CDR3 runs to 14 residues. V lost 7 bases, J lost 6 bases, and 10 bases stayed unmatched. Germline V gene lookup returns CDR1 ENHRY and CDR2 SYGVKD. The CDR3 here is CAINPSDREHGYTF. CDR3 sequence (DNA): TGTGCCATCAACCCCTCGGACAGGGAGCATGGCTACACCTTC.

The chain recombines TRBV2 with TRBJ2-7; TRBD1 matches 7 bases. The CDR3 spans 16 residues. Germline V gives CDR1 SNHLY, CDR2 FYNNEI. V gave up 8 bases and J gave up 1 base; unmatched junction bases: 14. Here the CDR3 reads CASQKARDSVSYEQYF. CDR3 in DNA: TGTGCCAGCCAAAAAGCCCGGGACAGTGTATCCTACGAGCAGTACTTC.

CDR3 amino acids: CASSSTYREGTQYF. CDR3 DNA: TGTGCCAGCAGCTCCACCTACAGGGAGGGTACGCAGTATTTT. V and J are TRBV5-4 and TRBJ2-3; a weak D match, TRBD2 (7 bases). This CDR3 contains 14 residues. The germline V and J ends were trimmed by 3 bases and 8 bases, with 16 bases remaining between them. Germline CDR1 SGHNT, CDR2 YYREEE (reference sequence).

V and J are TRBV7-2 and TRBJ2-1; 7 nucleotides match TRBD1. The length of the CDR3 is 18 residues. After removal of 1 base from V and 6 bases from J, the junction contained 15 bases not matched to a gene. Germline lookup yields CDR1 SGHTA and CDR2 FQGNSA. The CDR3 is CASSLGPGRTGTSNEQFF. In DNA, the CDR3 is TGTGCCAGCAGCTTAGGCCCCGGACGGACAGGAACGAGCAATGAGCAGTTCTTC.

This chain joins TRBV5-4 and TRBJ2-1, with TRBD1 matching over 7 bases. With V trimmed by 1 base and J by 9 bases, 7 bases remained unmatched. CDR3 length equals 14 residues. Germline CDR1 and CDR2: SGHNT and YYREEE (reference sequence). CDR3 coding DNA: TGTGCCAGCAGCTTGTCGACAGGGTGGATTGAGCAGTTCTTC. This sequence encodes CASSLSTGWIEQFF.

V is TRBV7-3 and J is TRBJ1-1; 8 bases are a match to TRBD1. Per germline, CDR1 SGHTA and CDR2 FQGTGA. J lost 3 bases, V lost 9 bases, and 15 bases had no gene match. The length of the CDR3 is 16 residues. CDR3 sequence (DNA): TGTGCCAGTAAGAGTGGGCAGGGGGCATCGGACACTGAAGCTTTCTTT. This encodes CASKSGQGASDTEAFF.

The rearrangement joins TRBV5-6 to TRBJ2-1; D may be TRBD1 (6 bases). The V and J ends lost 1 base and 2 bases respectively, with 10 bases between them. CDR1 is SGHDT, CDR2 YYEEEE, per germline. This CDR3 comprises 15 residues. This CDR3 is CASSLPGQAYNEQFF. DNA for the CDR3: TGTGCCAGCAGCTTGCCGGGACAAGCCTACAATGAGCAGTTCTTC.

This sequence joins TRBV2 and TRBJ2-4; TRBD2 might be the D (6 bases). V was shortened by 6 bases and J by 4 bases, with 10 bases between the two germline ends. CDR1 is SNHLY and CDR2 is FYNNEI in the germline V gene. CDR3 length equals 13 residues. CDR3 DNA: TGTGCCAGCAGGGGCGGGGTAAAAAACATTCAGTACTTC. Protein product: CASRGGVKNIQYF.

This clone was observed once. This sequence joins TRBV5-1 and TRBJ1-1; D remains ambiguous. CDR3 length equals 13 residues. V gave up 1 base and J gave up 3 bases, with 7 bases separating them. Germline loops: CDR1 SGHRS, CDR2 YFSETQ. In DNA form, the CDR3 reads TGCGCCAGCAGCTTGCCGGGTGACACTGAAGCTTTCTTT. Protein product: CASSLPGDTEAFF.

The chain joins TRBV10-1 to TRBJ2-2; 8 nucleotides match TRBD2. Germline CDR1 and CDR2: WNHNN and SYGVQD (reference sequence). The CDR3 has 15 residues. Unmatched junction bases numbered 2, after V lost 0 bases and J lost 5 bases. CDR3 DNA sequence: TGCGCCAGCAGTGAGTCTCGGGGGGGAACCGGGGAGCTGTTTTTT. This translates into CASSESRGGTGELFF.

V gene TRBV9 combines with J gene TRBJ2-1; D is unresolved. Germline V gives CDR1 SGDLS, CDR2 YYNGEE. The CDR3 length is 14 residues. Trimming cost V 0 bases and J 6 bases, with 10 bases left between them. CDR3 residues: CASSVGQAANEQFF. In nucleotides, the CDR3 is TGTGCCAGCAGCGTAGGGCAGGCCGCCAATGAGCAGTTCTTC.

V usage is TRBV11-2 and J usage is TRBJ2-2; 15 nucleotides match TRBD2. The J segment lost 2 bases and the V segment lost 5 bases, leaving 9 bases of the junction unmatched. Germline-derived CDR1 and CDR2 are SGHAT and FQNNGV. The CDR3 spans 19 residues. The CDR3, as DNA: TGTGCCAGCAGCCCCCGGACTAGCGGGAGGGCCACAAACACCGGGGAGCTGTTTTTT. Amino acid sequence: CASSPRTSGRATNTGELFF.

V usage is TRBV20-1 and J usage is TRBJ1-1; D is ambiguous. The V gene lost 3 bases and the J gene lost 11 bases, with 13 bases spanning the gap. The CDR3 runs 11 residues. Germline V gene data show CDR1 as DFQATT and CDR2 as SNEGSKA (reference sequence). The chain's CDR3 is CSASTGQAAFF. The CDR3 coding sequence is TGCAGTGCTAGTACCGGCCAGGCGGCTTTCTTT.

The chain has TRBV7-7 and TRBJ2-1; 10 bases line up with TRBD1. The CDR3 extends over 15 amino acids. Germline loops: CDR1 SSHAT, CDR2 FNYEAQ (reference sequence). The ends lost 6 bases at V and 3 bases at J; junction bases unmatched: 5. The CDR3 nucleotides are TGTGCCAGCAGTCGACAGGGGGCAAGCTACAATGAGCAGTTCTTC. This sequence encodes CASSRQGASYNEQFF.